These 9 T cell receptor beta chains share one sample of origin, sequenced in a study of immune aging and cytomegalovirus after organ transplant. These receptors' targets are unknown. A microwell BD Rhapsody targeted mRNA and AbSeq workflow captured the cells and built the libraries. TCRdb re-called the single-cell sequencing reads with MiXCR, one entry per CDR3 protein. The profile covers about 21,000 distinct CDR3 sequences, with 35% to 40% appearing a single time and around 25% taken by the ten largest. Documented time point: five sample-tagged time points from pre-transplant (day -1) to day 368 post-transplant, pooled. Sequencing used CMV peptide-activated CD4+ and CD8+ T cells sorted from blood, obtained at five time points, pooled. The subset is: sorted CD8+CD137+ and CD4+CD154+ T cells after about 13 h CMV IE-1 peptide stimulation. The receptors come from a female donor who had a heart transplant and CMV viremia.

This clonotype was seen repeatedly, ten times or more. Possible read error: a much larger clone is one base away. The rearrangement joins TRBV24-1 to TRBJ2-7; 8 positions match TRBD1. V trimming: 3 bases; J trimming: 6 bases; junction bases outside the gene matches: 9. The CDR3 extends over 15 amino acids. Germline values: CDR1 KGHDR, CDR2 SFDVKD. The CDR3 here is CATSDAPGQVCEQYF. The CDR3 nucleotides read TGTGCCACCAGTGATGCACCGGGACAGGTCTGCGAGCAGTACTTC.

The chain's CDR3 is CASARLAGDEQYF. The CDR3 DNA reads as TGTGCCAGCGCTCGACTAGCGGGTGACGAGCAGTACTTC. The J gene is TRBJ2-7, the V gene TRBV3-1; 10 bases are a match to TRBD2. From germline, CDR1 is LGHDT and CDR2 YNNKEL (reference sequence). The V and J ends lost 8 bases and 5 bases, in that order; junction bases with no gene match: 6. There are 13 residues in the CDR3.

This clonotype qualifies as medium-sized (0.01 to 0.1%). This chain connects TRBV11-2 to TRBJ2-7; perhaps TRBD2 as D (6 bases). Germline lookup yields CDR1 SGHAT and CDR2 FQNNGV. The CDR3 has 15 residues. The V end lost 5 bases, the J end lost 5 bases, and 19 bases lay between the germline ends. Here the CDR3 DNA reads TGTGCCAGCAGCCTAGCGAGGCACGTAGCACACGAGCAGTACTTC. Its translation: CASSLARHVAHEQYF.

As concerns this clonotype: This CDR3 fails to terminate in the conserved phenylalanine or tryptophan, so it likely reflects a read error. The V gene is TRBV15, the J gene TRBJ2-3; maybe TRBD1 (6 bases). The CDR3 length is 16 residues. Germline V gives CDR1 LNHNV, CDR2 YYDKDF (reference sequence). CDR3 coding DNA: TGTGCCACCAGCTCTGGGGGCAGGGGTTCCACAGGTACGCAGTATCTC. It is translated as CATSSGGRGSTGTQYL.

This clonotype is judged medium-sized. V is TRBV4-2 and J is TRBJ1-3, with a weak D call TRBD1 (6 bases). CDR3 length: 15 residues. The V end lost 3 bases, the J end lost 1 base, and 10 bases lay between the germline ends. The germline V gene encodes CDR1 LGHNA and CDR2 YNFKEQ. The CDR3 sequence is CASSQPQGSGNTIYF. CDR3 DNA: TGTGCCAGCAGCCAGCCACAGGGATCTGGAAACACCATATATTTT.

This clonotype was observed a handful of times. This chain connects TRBV7-9 to TRBJ2-3; D may be TRBD1 or TRBD2 (6 bases each). CDR3 length: 15 amino acids. Trimming shortened V by 0 bases and J by 3 bases, and 10 bases separated the two germline ends. Germline V gene data show CDR1 as SEHNR and CDR2 as FQNEAQ (reference sequence). CDR3 sequence reads: CASSLAQGRTDTQYF. CDR3 DNA sequence: TGTGCCAGCAGCTTAGCGCAGGGGAGGACAGATACGCAGTATTTT.

This clonotype was seen only a few times. This sequence joins TRBV7-2 and TRBJ2-2, with unresolved D. V lost 5 bases, J lost 1 base, and 11 bases lay in between. The CDR3 totals 15 residues. From germline, CDR1 is SGHTA and CDR2 FQGNSA. The CDR3 nucleotides are TGTGCCAGCAGCACACGGACGGGGAACACCGGGGAGCTGTTTTTT. Its translation: CASSTRTGNTGELFF.

This clonotype showed up just once. The gene calls are TRBV6-5 and TRBJ1-2; 7 bases map to TRBD1. The V gene end was trimmed by 2 bases and the J gene end by 6 bases; junction bases not matched to a gene: 6. This CDR3 comprises 14 residues. CDR1 is MNHEY, CDR2 SVGAGI, per germline. The chain's CDR3 is CASSYRGGEDGYTF. The CDR3 region has the DNA TGTGCCAGCAGTTACCGAGGGGGCGAGGATGGCTACACCTTC.

The table lists this clonotype with many counts. This rearrangement joins TRBV2 to TRBJ2-2; D is unresolved. Trimming shortened V by 4 bases and J by 5 bases, and 11 bases separated the two germline ends. Germline V gives CDR1 SNHLY, CDR2 FYNNEI. The CDR3 loop spans 14 amino acids. CDR3 amino acids: CASSGDSETGELFF. CDR3 coding DNA: TGTGCCAGCAGTGGAGACTCGGAAACCGGGGAGCTGTTTTTT.